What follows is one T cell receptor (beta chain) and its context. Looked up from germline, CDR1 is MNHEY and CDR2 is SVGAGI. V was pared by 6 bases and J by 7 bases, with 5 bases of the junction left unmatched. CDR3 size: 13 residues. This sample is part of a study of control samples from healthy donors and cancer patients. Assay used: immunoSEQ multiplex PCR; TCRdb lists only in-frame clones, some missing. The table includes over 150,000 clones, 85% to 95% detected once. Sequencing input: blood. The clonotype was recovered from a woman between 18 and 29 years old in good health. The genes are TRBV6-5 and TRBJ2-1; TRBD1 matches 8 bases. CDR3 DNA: TGTGCCAGCAGCCTTGACAGGGGAAATGAGCAGTTCTTC. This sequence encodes CASSLDRGNEQFF.